One sample yielded the 31 T cell receptor beta chains listed below, sequenced in a study of monozygotic twins with inflammatory bowel disease. Using the 5' RACE reads, TCRdb records one entry per CDR3 protein without DNA. This repertoire comprises some 450,000 distinct CDR3 sequences; its ten largest clones make up about 2.2%. Sequencing input: blood. All receptors come from a human donor with ulcerative colitis or Crohn's disease, or a healthy co-twin of an affected twin (not recorded which).

The V gene is TRBV30, the J gene TRBJ1-5. The CDR3 contains 14 residues. In germline, CDR1 is GTSNPN, CDR2 SVGIG (reference sequence). The CDR3 reads CAWSVLAGNQPQHF.

The chain has TRBV20-1 and TRBJ1-1; TCRdb reports TRBD1, a call that lacks DNA to check it against. Germline-derived CDR1 and CDR2 are DFQATT and SNEGSKA (reference sequence). CDR3 size: 15 residues. CDR3 sequence: CSARGPRGGNTEAFF.

The chain recombines TRBV7-9 with TRBJ2-3. The CDR3 length is 12 residues. Germline CDR1 and CDR2: SEHNR and FQNEAQ (reference sequence). CDR3 loop: CASSLQGESQYF.

V gene TRBV19 combines with J gene TRBJ2-7; absent DNA, TCRdb's TRBD2 call cannot be checked. Per the germline V gene, CDR1 is LNHDA and CDR2 is SQIVND (reference sequence). The CDR3 length is 17 residues. This CDR3 is CASSSAGTSGGLYEQYF.

The chain has TRBV12-3 or TRBV12-4 and TRBJ2-5; TCRdb's D gene call, TRBD2, goes unchecked for lack of DNA. The CDR3 is 18 amino acids. CDR3 region: CASRRAKLLAGVQETQYF.

The V call is TRBV10-3, the J call TRBJ2-3; TCRdb gives TRBD1 as the D gene, but with no DNA this cannot be confirmed. This CDR3 has 14 residues. CDR1 ENHRY and CDR2 SYGVKD come from the germline V gene. CDR3 amino acids: CAISVRGPGDTQYF.

The chain has TRBV11-2 and TRBJ2-7; the TCRdb call, TRBD2, lacks DNA for checking. Germline CDR1 reads SGHAT; CDR2 reads FQNNGV. The CDR3 sequence is 16 residues long. CDR3 protein: CASSGPRWAGAYEQYF.

The chain joins TRBV5-1 to TRBJ2-7; TCRdb proposes TRBD1, but this gene call is untestable without DNA. Germline assignment: CDR1 SGHRS and CDR2 YFSETQ. This CDR3 contains 15 residues. The CDR3: CASSSEGTGEYEQYF.

CDR3 sequence: CASSRGQGGSEQYF. The chain links TRBV5-6 to TRBJ2-7; the D call of TRBD1 rests on TCRdb alone, since no DNA is present to check it. From germline, CDR1 is SGHDT and CDR2 YYEEEE. The CDR3 covers 14 residues.

The V call is TRBV4-1, the J call TRBJ2-3. This CDR3 has 13 amino acids. From germline, CDR1 is MGHRA and CDR2 YSYEKL. CDR3 amino acids: CASSPAPTDTQYF.

This rearrangement joins TRBV20-1 to TRBJ2-3; TCRdb's D gene call, TRBD2, goes unchecked for lack of DNA. The CDR3 totals 18 residues. The germline V gene has CDR1 DFQATT and CDR2 SNEGSKA (reference sequence). CDR3 sequence: CSARAWAGQANLADTQYF.

The chain has TRBV27 and TRBJ2-7; TCRdb calls TRBD1, which cannot be checked without DNA. CDR1 and CDR2 (germline): MNHEY, SMNVEV (reference sequence). The CDR3 spans 15 residues. The CDR3 protein is CASSSPTGFAYEQYF.

This chain's CDR3 is CATSRDGPGLYGYTF. The gene calls are TRBV15 and TRBJ1-2. The germline V gene encodes CDR1 LNHNV and CDR2 YYDKDF (reference sequence). The CDR3 spans 15 residues. The full variable domain, its missing parts supplied by reference TRBV15 and TRBJ1-2, is DAMVIQNPRYQVTQFGKPVTLSCSQTLNHNVMYWYQQKSSQAPKLLFHYYDKDFNNEADTPDNFQSRRPNTSFCFLDIRSPGLGDTAMYLCATSRDGPGLYGYTFGSGTRLTVV.

The chain has TRBV2 and TRBJ2-1; the D gene TCRdb calls, TRBD1, cannot be checked with no DNA. CDR1 and CDR2 from the germline V gene are SNHLY and FYNNEI. CDR3 length: 15 residues. The CDR3: CASSEGVWGHNEQFF.

The chain recombines TRBV12-3 or TRBV12-4 with TRBJ2-5; TCRdb lists TRBD1, though no DNA is available to test this call. This CDR3 comprises 18 residues. This chain's CDR3 is CASSFLPIPDRALETQYF.

The V gene is TRBV29-1, the J gene TRBJ2-3; TCRdb reports TRBD1, a call that lacks DNA to check it against. The CDR3 spans 12 residues. Germline V gene lookup returns CDR1 SQVTM and CDR2 ANQGSEA. The CDR3 sequence: CSARGGRDTQYF.

This CDR3 is CASRTRGLTNEKLFF. The V call is TRBV5-6, the J call TRBJ1-4; TCRdb reports TRBD1, a call that lacks DNA to check it against. In germline, CDR1 is SGHDT, CDR2 YYEEEE. CDR3 size: 15 residues.

This chain links TRBV27 with TRBJ1-4. Germline CDR1 MNHEY, CDR2 SMNVEV (reference sequence). The CDR3 is 11 amino acids. CDR3: CASRGDEKLFF.

The V gene is TRBV10-3, the J gene TRBJ2-7. Germline-derived CDR1 and CDR2 are ENHRY and SYGVKD. The CDR3 covers 12 residues. CDR3: CAISESKGFQYF.

The V gene is TRBV5-1, the J gene TRBJ1-5. From germline, CDR1 is SGHRS and CDR2 YFSETQ. This CDR3 region has 14 residues. This CDR3 is CASSLESGNQPQHF.

This chain links TRBV6-2 or TRBV6-3 with TRBJ1-1. Germline CDR1 reads MNHEY; CDR2 reads SVGEGT. The length of the CDR3 is 15 residues. CDR3 amino acids: CASASQRVLNTEAFF.

The CDR3 sequence is CASVGHSVYEQYF. This chain links TRBV11-2 with TRBJ2-7. CDR1 and CDR2 from the germline V gene are SGHAT and FQNNGV. This CDR3 has 13 amino acids. Supplemented by reference TRBV11-2 and TRBJ2-7, the full variable domain reads EAGVAQSPRYKIIEKRQSVAFWCNPISGHATLYWYQQILGQGPKLLIQFQNNGVVDDSQLPKDRFSAERLKGVDSTLKIQPAKLEDSAVYLCASVGHSVYEQYFGPGTRLTVT.

V usage is TRBV5-4 and J usage is TRBJ2-2; the D call of TRBD1 rests on TCRdb alone, since no DNA is present to check it. Germline assignment: CDR1 SGHNT and CDR2 YYREEE (reference sequence). This CDR3 has 15 amino acids. The CDR3 is CTSSSPGTGPGELFF.

The chain has TRBV4-3 and TRBJ2-3; TCRdb's D call of TRBD2 is untestable without DNA. CDR1 is LGHNA, CDR2 YSLEER, per germline. This CDR3 contains 16 residues. The CDR3 region is CASSHGTSGITDTQYF.

The chain couples TRBV9 to TRBJ1-1; TCRdb proposes TRBD1, but this gene call is untestable without DNA. The germline V gene has CDR1 SGDLS and CDR2 YYNGEE. This CDR3 is 15 amino acids long. CDR3 loop: CASSSGSQGVTEAFF.

The rearrangement joins TRBV7-9 to TRBJ2-1. The germline gives CDR1 SEHNR, CDR2 FQNEAQ (reference sequence). The CDR3 extends over 11 amino acids. The chain's CDR3 is CASNDWNEQFF. Variable domain in full (rest from reference TRBV7-9 and TRBJ2-1): DTGVSQNPRHKITKRGQNVTFRCDPISEHNRLYWYRQTLGQGPEFLTYFQNEAQLEKSRLLSDRFSAERPKGSFSTLEIQRTEQGDSAMYLCASNDWNEQFFGPGTRLTVL.

This chain joins TRBV5-1 and TRBJ2-1; TCRdb proposes TRBD1, but this gene call is untestable without DNA. Germline lookup yields CDR1 SGHRS and CDR2 YFSETQ. The CDR3 loop spans 15 amino acids. The CDR3 loop reads CASSLPAGVYNEQFF.

The chain combines TRBV5-1 with TRBJ2-5; TCRdb indicates TRBD2, and absent DNA this call remains unverified. This CDR3 spans 17 amino acids. CDR1 SGHRS and CDR2 YFSETQ come from the germline V gene. This chain's CDR3 is CASSTTFGLAVGETQYF.

This chain uses TRBV5-1 with TRBJ1-4; TCRdb lists TRBD1, though no DNA is available to test this call. CDR3 size: 15 residues. Germline V CDR1 and CDR2: SGHRS, YFSETQ. The CDR3 sequence is CASSPLGQGNEKLFF.

The chain combines TRBV29-1 with TRBJ2-7; the D call from TCRdb, TRBD1, cannot be confirmed without DNA. This CDR3 has 13 amino acids. CDR1 SQVTM and CDR2 ANQGSEA come from the germline V gene. CDR3 region: CSVAGQGTYEQYF.

The chain employs TRBV4-1 and TRBJ2-5; TCRdb gives TRBD1 as the D gene, but with no DNA this cannot be confirmed. Germline V gene data show CDR1 as MGHRA and CDR2 as YSYEKL. The CDR3 is made up of 14 amino acids. The CDR3 loop reads CASSPREAGETQYF.